This is a list of T cell receptor beta chains from one sample in a study of T cell changes during pregnancy in multiple sclerosis. Produced via immunoSEQ multiplex PCR; TCRdb's table is partial and in-frame only. Of tens of thousands of clones detected, just over 90% appear once; the ten largest clones hold approximately 1.8%. The sequenced sample was peripheral blood, obtained after pregnancy. The receptors stem from a female donor with multiple sclerosis, enrolled in a pregnancy study. CDR3s include the opening cysteine and the closing phenylalanine or tryptophan. The D gene is left open where the match is weak. Only part of the rows carry a size: once, few, many, or a class if the clone is expanded.

d_call | j_call | clone_size | v_call | cdr3_aa | cdr3_nt
- | TRBJ2-2 | - | TRBV2 | CASSEGDLGTGELFF | TGTGCCAGCAGTGAAGGTGATCTAGGCACCGGGGAGCTGTTTTTT
TRBD2 | TRBJ2-5 | - | TRBV6-5 | CASSQTSDGQETQYF | TGTGCCAGCAGCCAGACTAGCGATGGCCAAGAGACCCAGTACTTC
TRBD1 | TRBJ2-2 | - | TRBV27 | CASGNSPGQGALELFF | TGTGCCAGCGGAAATTCGCCGGGACAGGGGGCGTTGGAGCTGTTTTTT
TRBD2 | TRBJ2-7 | - | TRBV6-1 | CASSGGRRGGPYEQYF | TGTGCCAGCAGTGGGGGCCGTCGGGGGGGCCCCTACGAGCAGTACTTC
TRBD2 | TRBJ2-3 | - | TRBV9 | CASSALAGSGTDTQYF | TGTGCCAGCAGCGCTTTAGCGGGTTCGGGCACAGATACGCAGTATTTT
- | TRBJ2-7 | few | TRBV5-5 | CASSLVVLGQDEQYF | TGTGCCAGCAGCTTGGTCGTTCTGGGTCAGGACGAGCAGTACTTC
TRBD2 | TRBJ2-2 | - | TRBV18 | CASSPIPGLADTGELFF | TGTGCCAGCTCACCTATACCGGGACTAGCAGACACCGGGGAGCTGTTTTTT
TRBD1 | TRBJ2-4 | once | TRBV19 | CASKRTGGKNIQYF | TGTGCCAGTAAAAGGACAGGGGGGAAAAACATTCAGTACTTC
- | TRBJ2-7 | once | TRBV29-1 | CSVEDESRQYF | TGCAGCGTTGAAGACGAATCGCGGCAGTACTTC
TRBD1 | TRBJ2-1 | - | TRBV19 | CGTKQGASYNEQFF | TGTGGAACAAAACAGGGGGCATCCTACAATGAGCAGTTCTTC
TRBD1 | TRBJ2-1 | - | TRBV19 | CASSKPGQPRDEQFF | TGTGCCAGTAGTAAACCGGGACAGCCACGCGATGAGCAGTTCTTC
- | TRBJ1-5 | few | TRBV27 | CASSVQGSNQPQHF | TGTGCCAGCAGTGTACAGGGTAGCAATCAGCCCCAGCATTTT
TRBD2 | TRBJ2-1 | - | TRBV28 | CASSRTSGANNEQFF | TGTGCCAGCAGTAGGACTAGCGGAGCCAACAATGAGCAGTTCTTC
- | TRBJ1-3 | - | TRBV6-5 | CASGRDGSSGNTIYF | TGTGCCAGCGGAAGGGACGGGAGCTCTGGAAACACCATATATTTT
TRBD2 | TRBJ2-1 | - | TRBV28 | CASSPAGLSSYNEQFF | TGTGCCAGCAGCCCTGCGGGACTATCCTCCTACAATGAGCAGTTCTTC
TRBD2 | TRBJ2-3 | - | TRBV7-2 | CASARASGSTDTQYF | TGTGCCAGCGCTAGGGCTAGCGGAAGCACAGATACGCAGTATTTT
- | TRBJ1-2 | - | TRBV28 | CASSLINYGYTF | TGTGCCAGCAGTCTTATTAACTATGGCTACACCTTC
- | TRBJ1-1 | - | TRBV5-4 | CASTSTGNKPEAFF | TGTGCCAGCACCTCGACCGGGAATAAACCTGAAGCTTTCTTT
- | TRBJ1-5 | few | TRBV19 | CASSMMGGFNQPQHF | TGTGCCAGTAGTATGATGGGGGGGTTCAATCAGCCCCAGCATTTT